These 6 T cell receptor beta chains share one sample of origin, sequenced in a study of shared clonotypes between healthy human individuals (dated by TCRdb to 2018 to 2021). The library was made by the immunoSEQ multiplex PCR assay. In its TCRdb copy, this immuneACCESS table keeps in-frame sequences only and misses some clones. Where compared with another copy, unresolved V genes explain less than half of these, and the others have no known cause. The sample table holds 950,000 to 1,100,000 clones, of which about three quarters were seen once. The ten largest clones add up to approximately 1.3% of the sample. Specimen: memory CD4+ T cells sorted from blood. Interpreted using the paper, the cell subset or site label stands for: CD45RA-negative fraction. These receptors all come from a man younger than 35 in good health.

The J gene is TRBJ2-3, the V gene TRBV2; TRBD2 agrees at 9 bases. The CDR3 is made up of 15 amino acids. V gave up 7 bases and J gave up 5 bases; unmatched junction bases: 10. CDR1 SNHLY and CDR2 FYNNEI come from the germline V gene. CDR3 loop: CASNFGGGAQDTQYF. In DNA, the CDR3 is TGTGCCAGCAATTTCGGCGGGGGGGCGCAAGATACGCAGTATTTT.

The chain joins TRBV5-1 to TRBJ1-1; D remains ambiguous. The germline V and J ends were trimmed by 0 bases and 4 bases, with 13 bases remaining between them. The germline gives CDR1 SGHRS, CDR2 YFSETQ. The CDR3 contains 15 residues. This CDR3 reads CASSLGGPGGTEAFF. CDR3 nucleotide sequence: TGCGCCAGCAGCTTGGGTGGCCCGGGCGGCACTGAAGCTTTCTTT.

The rearrangement uses TRBV6-5 and TRBJ2-4; the match to TRBD2 covers 8 bases. The CDR3 is 15 residues long. Germline CDR1 is MNHEY and CDR2 is SVGAGI. J lost 3 bases, V lost 6 bases, and 7 bases had no gene match. CDR3 in DNA: TGTGCCAGCAGCTCCCGGGGGGGCCACAAAAACATTCAGTACTTC. This gives the protein CASSSRGGHKNIQYF.

The chain links TRBV10-2 to TRBJ2-5; D remains ambiguous. Looked up from germline, CDR1 is WSHSY and CDR2 is SAAADI. CDR3 length: 13 residues. The V and J ends lost 11 bases and 2 bases respectively, with 15 bases between them. In DNA, the CDR3 is TGCGCCTCCGCCGGTAAGGGTCAAGAGACCCAGTACTTC. This gives the protein CASAGKGQETQYF.

The V call is TRBV4-3, the J call TRBJ1-2; D call uncertain. Trimming left V 1 base short and J 4 bases short, with 7 bases between. The CDR3 sequence is 13 residues long. The germline gives CDR1 LGHNA, CDR2 YSLEER. CDR3 nucleotide sequence: TGCGCCAGCAGCCAAGTTTCGAGCTATGGCTACACCTTC. Translated: CASSQVSSYGYTF.

This rearrangement joins TRBV28 to TRBJ1-1; TRBD1 is a possible D gene (6 bases). Germline CDR1 reads MDHEN; CDR2 reads SYDVKM. The V end was cut by 7 bases, the J end by 3 bases, with 18 bases between. This CDR3 spans 15 amino acids. In DNA, the CDR3 is TGTGCCAGCATTATACAGGGACACGCTGACACTGAAGCTTTCTTT. Translating it yields CASIIQGHADTEAFF.